These 19 T cell receptor beta chains were all obtained from the same sample, sequenced in a study of OX40 agonist ivuxolimab in advanced cancers. Only in-frame clones appear in the TCRdb table, and some are missing; sequencing was by immunoSEQ multiplex PCR. The table shows 50,000 to 70,000 clones, with about 83% occurring only once. The source material was CD4+ or CD8+ T cells sorted from blood, sampled in a trial of the OX40 agonist ivuxolimab. These receptors all stem from an adult with an advanced solid tumor such as melanoma, head and neck, liver or kidney cancer.

J is TRBJ2-3 and V is TRBV7-3; D remains unclear. This CDR3 comprises 14 residues. Germline lookup yields CDR1 SGHTA and CDR2 FQGTGA. V lost 1 base to trimming and J lost 2 bases, with 7 bases between them. Written as DNA, the CDR3 is TGTGCCAGCAGCTTAAACCAGCTCACAGATACGCAGTATTTT. Residues: CASSLNQLTDTQYF.

The V call is TRBV10-1, the J call TRBJ2-7, with 7 bases matching TRBD1. J lost 4 bases, V lost 4 bases, and 4 bases had no gene match. The CDR3 runs 13 residues. Germline V gene lookup returns CDR1 WNHNN and CDR2 SYGVQD (reference sequence). The CDR3 DNA sequence: TGCGCCAGCAGTGGGGACAGCTTATACGAGCAGTACTTC. The encoded protein is CASSGDSLYEQYF.

The rearrangement links TRBV30 to TRBJ1-6; D is ambiguous. This CDR3 has 13 amino acids. V was cut by 6 bases and J by 14 bases, with 20 bases left in between. Looked up from germline, CDR1 is GTSNPN and CDR2 is SVGIG (reference sequence). The CDR3 region is CACYFEIEGTLHF. CDR3 DNA sequence: TGTGCCTGTTATTTTGAGATAGAGGGAACCCTCCACTTT.

V gene TRBV27 combines with J gene TRBJ1-2; D possibly corresponds to TRBD1 (5 bases). The CDR3 is 13 amino acids. V was pared by 8 bases and J by 7 bases, with 17 bases between. Germline loops: CDR1 MNHEY, CDR2 SMNVEV (reference sequence). CDR3 sequence reads: CASRSGGFGGYTF. CDR3 bases: TGTGCCAGCCGAAGCGGGGGGTTCGGTGGCTACACCTTC.

This chain connects TRBV30 to TRBJ1-5; a possible D gene is TRBD1 (6 bases). CDR1 GTSNPN and CDR2 SVGIG come from the germline V gene (reference sequence). CDR3 length: 15 amino acids. Trimming took 0 bases from V and 2 from J, leaving 11 bases between them. CDR3 sequence reads: CAWSVRGAGNQPQHF. DNA for the CDR3: TGTGCCTGGAGTGTTCGGGGGGCAGGCAATCAGCCCCAGCATTTT.

This clone was seen once. The chain uses TRBV6-1 and TRBJ2-1, with TRBD2 as a possible D gene (6 bases). The V gene lost 0 bases and the J gene lost 6 bases, with 18 bases spanning the gap. Germline CDR1 is MNHNS and CDR2 is SASEGT. CDR3 length: 17 amino acids. This chain's CDR3 is CASSEARDSSGINEQFF. DNA of the CDR3: TGTGCCAGCAGTGAAGCGCGGGACTCATCGGGGATCAATGAGCAGTTCTTC.

This clone has a handful of counts. This sequence joins TRBV5-6 and TRBJ2-3; TRBD1 might be the D (5 bases). V lost 2 bases and J lost 6, with 13 bases in between. The CDR3 contains 14 residues. CDR1 SGHDT and CDR2 YYEEEE come from the germline V gene. CDR3 sequence: CASSFRQGSDTQYF. CDR3 bases: TGTGCCAGCAGCTTCCGGCAGGGATCGGATACGCAGTATTTT.

Written as DNA, the CDR3 is TGCGCCAGCAGCTTGGCAGGGAGGGACGAGCAGTACTTC. Translated, it gives CASSLAGRDEQYF. The rearrangement uses TRBV5-1 and TRBJ2-7, with 7 bases that match TRBD2. The CDR3 is 13 amino acids. Germline V gives CDR1 SGHRS, CDR2 YFSETQ. V shed 0 bases and J 5 bases; nucleotides not matched to a gene: 2.

The chain carries TRBV6-1 and TRBJ1-5; D is ambiguous. Germline-derived CDR1 and CDR2 are MNHNS and SASEGT. V lost 6 bases and J 2 bases, leaving 8 bases between the germline ends. This CDR3 has 13 residues. CDR3 residues: CASRLDGNQPQHF. The CDR3 coding sequence is TGTGCCAGCAGGCTAGACGGCAATCAGCCCCAGCATTTT.

The chain uses TRBV5-1 and TRBJ1-4; a weak D match, TRBD1 (5 bases). Germline V gene sequence: CDR1 SGHRS, CDR2 YFSETQ. This CDR3 has 13 residues. V lost 2 bases, J lost 8 bases, and 10 bases lay in between. The CDR3, as DNA: TGCGCCAGCAGCTTTGAAGGGGAGGAAAAACTGTTTTTT. Translated, it gives CASSFEGEEKLFF.

The J gene is TRBJ2-2, the V gene TRBV27; 8 bases match TRBD2. J was trimmed by 6 bases and V by 5 bases; bases with no gene match: 8. The V gene's germline CDR1 is MNHEY and CDR2 SMNVEV (reference sequence). CDR3 length equals 15 residues. The CDR3 region is CASSLRGAVSGELFF. Written as DNA, the CDR3 is TGTGCCAGCAGTCTGCGGGGGGCGGTCTCCGGGGAGCTGTTTTTT.

This rearrangement joins TRBV9 to TRBJ1-1, with D tentatively TRBD1 (5 bases). The CDR3 runs to 15 residues. Per the germline V gene, CDR1 is SGDLS and CDR2 is YYNGEE. V was trimmed by 4 bases and J by 1 base, leaving 14 bases between them. The CDR3 here is CASSMGDGRNTEAFF. For the CDR3, the DNA is TGTGCCAGCAGCATGGGGGACGGGAGGAACACTGAAGCTTTCTTT.

V and J are TRBV2 and TRBJ1-2; 9 bases align to TRBD1. Looked up from germline, CDR1 is SNHLY and CDR2 is FYNNEI. The CDR3 has 19 amino acids. With V trimmed by 7 bases and J by 0 bases, 18 bases remained unmatched. The CDR3 loop reads CASTSTPIWDRESNYGYTF. In DNA, the CDR3 is TGTGCCAGCACTTCCACCCCAATCTGGGACAGGGAATCTAACTATGGCTACACCTTC.

This chain joins TRBV28 and TRBJ2-3; D is uncertain. The CDR3 sequence is 15 residues long. In germline, CDR1 is MDHEN, CDR2 SYDVKM. V was cut by 3 bases and J by 1 base, with 11 bases left in between. The DNA for the CDR3 is TGTGCCAGCAGTTTCGGAGCGTATGGCACAGATACGCAGTATTTT. Protein product: CASSFGAYGTDTQYF.

The chain recombines TRBV27 with TRBJ1-6; D is unresolved. CDR3 length: 15 residues. The germline V gene encodes CDR1 MNHEY and CDR2 SMNVEV (reference sequence). V shed 6 bases and J shed 4 bases, with 13 bases lying between them. The CDR3 DNA sequence: TGTGCCAGCAGACCTCGGACGCTTTATAATTCACCCCTCCACTTT. This gives the protein CASRPRTLYNSPLHF.

This chain uses TRBV2 with TRBJ1-2; D is undetermined. The V gene lost 11 bases and the J gene lost 4 bases, with 17 bases spanning the gap. The CDR3 covers 13 residues. The germline V gene has CDR1 SNHLY and CDR2 FYNNEI. This CDR3 is CASWTDPVYGYTF. The CDR3 nucleotides read TGTGCCTCCTGGACGGATCCTGTCTATGGCTACACCTTC.

V usage is TRBV6-5 and J usage is TRBJ1-1; a possible D gene is TRBD1 (6 bases). Trimming shortened V by 6 bases and J by 5 bases, and 19 bases separated the two germline ends. CDR3 length equals 15 residues. CDR1 is MNHEY, CDR2 SVGAGI, per germline. The CDR3 loop is CASSPSTGVATEAFF. For the CDR3, the DNA is TGTGCCAGCAGCCCCTCGACAGGAGTCGCGACTGAAGCTTTCTTT.

V is TRBV7-2 and J is TRBJ2-5, with D perhaps TRBD1 (5 bases). CDR1 is SGHTA and CDR2 is FQGNSA in the germline V gene. The germline V and J ends were trimmed by 0 bases and 7 bases, with 6 bases remaining between them. The CDR3 totals 12 residues. Here the CDR3 reads CASSLAQGTQYF. CDR3 DNA: TGTGCCAGCAGCTTAGCGCAGGGGACCCAGTACTTC.

The chain has TRBV7-9 and TRBJ1-4, with D maybe TRBD1 (6 bases). Looked up from germline, CDR1 is SEHNR and CDR2 is FQNEAQ (reference sequence). The length of the CDR3 is 15 residues. Trimming stripped 5 bases from V and 6 bases from J, with 16 bases between. The CDR3, as DNA: TGTGCCAGCAGCCTCTCAGGGGCGGACTATGAAAAACTGTTTTTT. Its protein product is CASSLSGADYEKLFF.